The 10 T cell receptor beta chains below all came from one sample that was sequenced in a study of T cell responses to AZD1222 COVID-19 vaccine. Profiling relied on immunoSEQ multiplex PCR, and the TCRdb table lists in-frame clones only, not all of them. The table has around 130,000 clones, 85% to 95% seen once. The sequencing used peripheral blood, collected on day 0 of AZD1222 vaccination. The receptors derive from an adult in good health.

The V and J genes are TRBV11-2 and TRBJ1-6; D uncertain. The V and J ends lost 5 bases and 0 bases respectively, with 14 bases between them. The V gene's germline CDR1 is SGHAT and CDR2 FQNNGV. The CDR3 is 17 amino acids. The CDR3 loop reads CASSLMAPSSYNSPLHF. The CDR3 bases are TGTGCCAGCAGCCTCATGGCTCCTAGCTCCTATAATTCACCCCTCCACTTT.

The V call is TRBV7-9, the J call TRBJ1-1; D is undetermined. The length of the CDR3 is 15 residues. Trimming removed 1 base from V and 4 bases from J, with 13 bases in between. Germline-derived CDR1 and CDR2 are SEHNR and FQNEAQ (reference sequence). In DNA form, the CDR3 reads TGTGCCAGCAGCTTAGGGAGGGAGGGAGGCACTGAAGCTTTCTTT. It encodes CASSLGREGGTEAFF.

Only one count was recorded for this clone. The V and J genes are TRBV4-1 and TRBJ1-4; D uncertain. Trimming pared 3 bases from V and 2 bases from J, leaving 13 bases between. CDR3 length: 16 residues. CDR1 and CDR2 (germline): MGHRA, YSYEKL. The CDR3 nucleotides read TGCGCCAGCAGCCAGTCCGAATGGACCACTAATGAAAAACTGTTTTTT. It is translated as CASSQSEWTTNEKLFF.

The rearrangement joins TRBV4-2 to TRBJ2-5; D could derive from TRBD1 or TRBD2 (6 bases each). This CDR3 has 17 residues. Trimming removed 1 base at V and 9 bases at J, with 24 bases between. CDR1 and CDR2 from the germline V gene are LGHNA and YNFKEQ. The CDR3 loop is CASSQAEGLGAFGSQYF. The CDR3 coding sequence is TGTGCCAGCAGCCAAGCCGAGGGACTGGGGGCTTTTGGTTCCCAGTACTTC.

The chain couples TRBV7-2 to TRBJ2-1; 14 nucleotides agree with TRBD2. Germline-derived CDR1 and CDR2 are SGHTA and FQGNSA. The CDR3 loop spans 17 amino acids. V lost 1 base and J lost 6; bases outside the gene matches: 5. The CDR3 here is CASSLVGGTSGSNEQFF. In DNA, the CDR3 is TGTGCCAGCAGCTTAGTAGGTGGGACTAGCGGGAGCAATGAGCAGTTCTTC.

The gene calls are TRBV4-2 and TRBJ1-4, with D tentatively TRBD1 (6 bases). Germline CDR1 LGHNA, CDR2 YNFKEQ. Deletions cut 1 base from V and 8 bases from J, with 11 bases between. CDR3 length: 14 residues. For the CDR3, the DNA is TGTGCCAGCAGCCAAGTTTCAGGGGACGAAAAACTGTTTTTT. This translates into CASSQVSGDEKLFF.

The chain recombines TRBV24-1 with TRBJ1-2; D perhaps matches TRBD1 (5 bases). Germline V CDR1 and CDR2: KGHDR, SFDVKD. Between the trimmed V and J ends, which lost 5 bases and 2 bases, there was a span of 8 bases. The CDR3 has 13 residues. CDR3 nucleotides: TGTGCCACCAGTGGAGGGGCCAACTATGGCTACACCTTC. Protein product: CATSGGANYGYTF.

CDR3 sequence reads: CASSQQGGQETQYF. The CDR3 DNA reads as TGCGCCAGCAGCCAACAGGGAGGCCAAGAGACCCAGTACTTC. The chain uses TRBV4-3 and TRBJ2-5; perhaps TRBD2 as D (6 bases). This CDR3 has 14 amino acids. The germline CDR1 and CDR2 sequences are LGHNA and YSLEER. V gave up 2 bases and J gave up 1 base, with 8 bases separating them.

The V gene is TRBV5-6, the J gene TRBJ2-1; no clear D gene. Germline V gene lookup returns CDR1 SGHDT and CDR2 YYEEEE. The CDR3 runs 12 residues. V was trimmed by 4 bases and J by 7 bases, leaving 9 bases between them. The CDR3 protein is CASSILGNEQFF. The CDR3 nucleotides are TGTGCCAGCAGCATCCTAGGGAATGAGCAGTTCTTC.

The chain carries TRBV25-1 and TRBJ2-3; 9 nucleotides match TRBD2. J gave up 6 bases and V 4 bases, and 8 bases lay outside the gene matches. CDR3 size: 15 residues. Germline loops: CDR1 MGHDK, CDR2 SYGVNS. In DNA form, the CDR3 reads TGTGCCAGCAGTGGAGCGGGGGGCCTGAGTGATACGCAGTATTTT. Translating it yields CASSGAGGLSDTQYF.